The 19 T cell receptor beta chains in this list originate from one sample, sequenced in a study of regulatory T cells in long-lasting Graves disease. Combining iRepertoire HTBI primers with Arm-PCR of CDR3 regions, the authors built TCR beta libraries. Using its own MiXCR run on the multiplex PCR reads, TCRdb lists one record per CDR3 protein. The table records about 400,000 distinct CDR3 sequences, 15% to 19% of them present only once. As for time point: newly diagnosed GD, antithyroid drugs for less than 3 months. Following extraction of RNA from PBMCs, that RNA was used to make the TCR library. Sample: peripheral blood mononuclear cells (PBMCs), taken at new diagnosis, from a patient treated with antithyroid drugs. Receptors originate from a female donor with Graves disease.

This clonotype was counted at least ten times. CDR3 residues: CATQDRVAETQYF. DNA of the CDR3: TGTGCCACCCAGGACAGGGTCGCGGAGACCCAGTACTTC. The chain is built from TRBV11-2 and TRBJ2-5; 8 bases map to TRBD1. Germline V gene sequence: CDR1 SGHAT, CDR2 FQNNGV. The trim removed 10 bases at V and 5 bases at J, leaving 9 bases unmatched. The CDR3 has 13 residues. Full variable domain (missing parts from reference TRBV11-2 and TRBJ2-5): EAGVAQSPRYKIIEKRQSVAFWCNPISGHATLYWYQQILGQGPKLLIQFQNNGVVDDSQLPKDRFSAERLKGVDSTLKIQPAKLEDSAVYLCATQDRVAETQYFGPGTRLLVL.

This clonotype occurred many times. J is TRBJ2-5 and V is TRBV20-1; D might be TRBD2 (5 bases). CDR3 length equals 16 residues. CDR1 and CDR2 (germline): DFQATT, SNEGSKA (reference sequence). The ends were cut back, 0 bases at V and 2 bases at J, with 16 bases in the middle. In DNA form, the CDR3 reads TGCAGTGCTAGAGATTATAGCGAGAGGGCTCAAGAGACCCAGTACTTC. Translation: CSARDYSERAQETQYF.

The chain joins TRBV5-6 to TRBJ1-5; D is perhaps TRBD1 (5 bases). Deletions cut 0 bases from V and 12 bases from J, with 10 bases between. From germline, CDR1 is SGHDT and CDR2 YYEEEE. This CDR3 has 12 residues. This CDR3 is CASSLADGGQHF. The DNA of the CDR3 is TGTGCCAGCAGCTTGGCCGACGGGGGCCAGCATTTT.

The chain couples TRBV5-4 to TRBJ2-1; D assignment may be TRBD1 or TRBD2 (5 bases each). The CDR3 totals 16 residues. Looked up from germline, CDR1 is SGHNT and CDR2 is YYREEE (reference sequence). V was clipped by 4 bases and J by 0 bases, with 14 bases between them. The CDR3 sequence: CASSPAAGGSYNEQFF. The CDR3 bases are TGTGCCAGCAGCCCCGCGGCTGGGGGCTCCTACAATGAGCAGTTCTTC.

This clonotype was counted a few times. The CDR3 loop is CASTDLGKPQHF. Written as DNA, the CDR3 is TGTGCCAGTACCGACCTCGGGAAGCCCCAGCATTTT. This chain joins TRBV19 and TRBJ1-5; D is unresolved. This CDR3 comprises 12 residues. V dropped 7 bases and J dropped 8 bases, with 12 bases sitting between them. Germline values: CDR1 LNHDA, CDR2 SQIVND (reference sequence).

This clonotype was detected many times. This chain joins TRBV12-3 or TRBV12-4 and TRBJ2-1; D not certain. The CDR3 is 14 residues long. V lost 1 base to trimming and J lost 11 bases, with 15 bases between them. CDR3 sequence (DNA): TGTGCCAGCAGTTTAGTGCCCCAGTCCCGGCAGCAGTTCTTC. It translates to CASSLVPQSRQQFF.

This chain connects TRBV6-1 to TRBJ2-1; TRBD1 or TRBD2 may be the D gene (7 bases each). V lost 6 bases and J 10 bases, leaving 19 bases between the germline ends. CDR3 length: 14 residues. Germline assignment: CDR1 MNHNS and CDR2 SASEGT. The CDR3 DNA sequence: TGTGCCAGCAGCCAGGGGGGGGCGGGAGCAGAGCAGTTCTTC. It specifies CASSQGGAGAEQFF.

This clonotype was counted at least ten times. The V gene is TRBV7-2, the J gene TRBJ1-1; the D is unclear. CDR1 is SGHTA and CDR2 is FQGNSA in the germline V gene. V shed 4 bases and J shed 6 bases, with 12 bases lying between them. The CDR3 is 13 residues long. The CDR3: CASSYQRVAEAFF. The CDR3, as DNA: TGTGCCAGCAGCTACCAGAGGGTAGCTGAAGCTTTCTTT.

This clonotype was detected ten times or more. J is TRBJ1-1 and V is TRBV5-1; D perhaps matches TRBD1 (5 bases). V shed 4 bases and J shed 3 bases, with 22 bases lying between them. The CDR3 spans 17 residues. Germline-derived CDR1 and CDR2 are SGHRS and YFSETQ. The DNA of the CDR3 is TGCGCCAGCAGCCCCGGGGGGGGTTCGGTGGTTGACACTGAAGCTTTCTTT. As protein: CASSPGGGSVVDTEAFF.

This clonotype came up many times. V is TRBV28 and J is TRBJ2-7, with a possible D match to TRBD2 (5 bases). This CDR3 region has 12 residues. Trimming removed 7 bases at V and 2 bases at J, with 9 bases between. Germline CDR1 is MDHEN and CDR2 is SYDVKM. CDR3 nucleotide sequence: TGTGCCAGCACCGAGGGAACCTACGAGCAGTACTTC. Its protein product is CASTEGTYEQYF.

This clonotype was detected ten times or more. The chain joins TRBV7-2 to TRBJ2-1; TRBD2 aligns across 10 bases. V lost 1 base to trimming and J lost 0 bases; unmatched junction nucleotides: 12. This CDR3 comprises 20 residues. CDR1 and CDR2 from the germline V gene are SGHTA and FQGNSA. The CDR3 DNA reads TGTGCCAGCAGCTTAGAACTAGCGGGAAGTTCGACCGACTCCTACAATGAGCAGTTCTTC. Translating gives CASSLELAGSSTDSYNEQFF. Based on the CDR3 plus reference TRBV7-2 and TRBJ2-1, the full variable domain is GAGVSQSPSNKVTEKGKDVELRCDPISGHTALYWYRQSLGQGLEFLIYFQGNSAPDKSGLPSDRFSAERTGGSVSTLTIQRTQQEDSAVYLCASSLELAGSSTDSYNEQFFGPGTRLTVL.

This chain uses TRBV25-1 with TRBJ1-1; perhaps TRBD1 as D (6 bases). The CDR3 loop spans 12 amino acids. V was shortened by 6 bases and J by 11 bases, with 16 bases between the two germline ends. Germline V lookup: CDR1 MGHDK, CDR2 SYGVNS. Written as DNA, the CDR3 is TGTGCCAGCAGAGATTTAGGGGGAGAGGCTTTCTTT. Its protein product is CASRDLGGEAFF. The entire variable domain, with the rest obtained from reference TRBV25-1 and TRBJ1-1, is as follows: EADIYQTPRYLVIGTGKKITLECSQTMGHDKMYWYQQDPGMELHLIHYSYGVNSTEKGDLSSESTVSRIRTEHFPLTLESARPSHTSQYLCASRDLGGEAFFGQGTRLTVV.

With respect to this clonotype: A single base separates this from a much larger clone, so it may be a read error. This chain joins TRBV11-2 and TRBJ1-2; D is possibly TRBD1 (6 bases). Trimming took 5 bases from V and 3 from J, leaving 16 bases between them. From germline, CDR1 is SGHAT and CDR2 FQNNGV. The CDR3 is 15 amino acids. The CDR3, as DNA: TGTGCCAGCAGCCTATTCCAACAGGGTCACTATGGCTACACCTTC. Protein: CASSLFQQGHYGYTF. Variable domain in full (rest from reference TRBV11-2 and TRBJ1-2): EAGVAQSPRYKIIEKRQSVAFWCNPISGHATLYWYQQILGQGPKLLIQFQNNGVVDDSQLPKDRFSAERLKGVDSTLKIQPAKLEDSAVYLCASSLFQQGHYGYTFGSGTRLTVV.

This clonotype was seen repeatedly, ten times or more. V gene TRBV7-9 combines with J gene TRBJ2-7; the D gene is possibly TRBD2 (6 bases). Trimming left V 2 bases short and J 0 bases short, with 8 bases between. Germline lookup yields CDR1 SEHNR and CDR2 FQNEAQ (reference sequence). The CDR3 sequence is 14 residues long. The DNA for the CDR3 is TGTGCCAGCAGCTTAAGGACTAACTCCTACGAGCAGTACTTC. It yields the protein CASSLRTNSYEQYF.

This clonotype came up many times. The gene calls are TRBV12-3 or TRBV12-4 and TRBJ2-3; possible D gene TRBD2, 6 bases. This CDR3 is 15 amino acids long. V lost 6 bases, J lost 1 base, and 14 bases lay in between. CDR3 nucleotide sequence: TGTGCCAGCAGCCCCACCGGGGGACGCACAGATACGCAGTATTTT. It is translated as CASSPTGGRTDTQYF.

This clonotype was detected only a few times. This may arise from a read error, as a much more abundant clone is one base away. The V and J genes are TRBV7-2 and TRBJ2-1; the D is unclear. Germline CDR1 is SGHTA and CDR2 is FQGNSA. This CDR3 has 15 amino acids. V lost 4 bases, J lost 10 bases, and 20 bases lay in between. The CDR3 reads CASSSRPTTSYEQFF. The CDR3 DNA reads TGTGCCAGCAGCTCACGGCCCACGACAAGCTACGAGCAGTTCTTC.

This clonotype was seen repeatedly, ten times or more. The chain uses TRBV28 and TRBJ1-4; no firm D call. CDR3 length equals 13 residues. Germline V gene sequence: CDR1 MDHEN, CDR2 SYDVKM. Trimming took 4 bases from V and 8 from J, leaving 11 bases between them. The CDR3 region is CASSSSPGEKLFF. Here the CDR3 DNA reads TGTGCCAGCAGTTCGTCCCCTGGGGAAAAACTGTTTTTT.

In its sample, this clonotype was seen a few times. The CDR3 sequence: CASGLVVGLVGTEAFF. The CDR3 DNA follows: TGTGCTAGTGGTTTGGTAGTGGGCCTTGTGGGCACTGAAGCTTTCTTT. The J gene is TRBJ1-1, the V gene TRBV12-5; D is ambiguous. Germline CDR1 is LGHNT and CDR2 is FRNRAP. V was shortened by 0 bases and J by 4 bases, with 15 bases between the two germline ends. The CDR3 contains 16 residues.

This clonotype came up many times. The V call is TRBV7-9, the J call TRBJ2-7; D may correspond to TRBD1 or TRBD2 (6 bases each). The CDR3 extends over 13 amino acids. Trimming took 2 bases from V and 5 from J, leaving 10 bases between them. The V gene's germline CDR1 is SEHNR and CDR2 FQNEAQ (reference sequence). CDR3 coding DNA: TGTGCCAGCAGCTTACCCGGGGGCCACGAGCAGTACTTC. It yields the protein CASSLPGGHEQYF.